Shown below are 2 T cell receptor beta chains from a single sample sequenced in a study of T cell responses to AZD1222 COVID-19 vaccine. Produced via immunoSEQ multiplex PCR; TCRdb's table is partial and in-frame only. The table has around 130,000 clones, approximately 88% seen once; the top ten hold under 9%. Sequenced here: peripheral blood, sampled on day 0 of AZD1222 vaccination. These receptor sequences come from an adult in good health.

The chain links TRBV5-8 to TRBJ1-4, with 7 bases lining up with TRBD1. Trimming cost V 8 bases and J 7 bases; bases outside gene matches: 14. Germline CDR1 is SGHTS and CDR2 is YDEGEE. The CDR3 is made up of 15 amino acids. DNA for the CDR3: TGTGCCAGTGATAAGACAGGGAGAGGGACTGAAAAACTGTTTTTT. Amino acids: CASDKTGRGTEKLFF.

The chain has TRBV30 and TRBJ1-1; 8 bases align to TRBD1. The V gene end was trimmed by 3 bases and the J gene end by 4 bases; junction bases not matched to a gene: 7. The CDR3 consists of 14 residues. The germline V gene encodes CDR1 GTSNPN and CDR2 SVGIG (reference sequence). CDR3 protein: CAWSHKTGGTEAFF. The CDR3 DNA reads TGTGCCTGGAGCCATAAAACAGGGGGCACTGAAGCTTTCTTT.